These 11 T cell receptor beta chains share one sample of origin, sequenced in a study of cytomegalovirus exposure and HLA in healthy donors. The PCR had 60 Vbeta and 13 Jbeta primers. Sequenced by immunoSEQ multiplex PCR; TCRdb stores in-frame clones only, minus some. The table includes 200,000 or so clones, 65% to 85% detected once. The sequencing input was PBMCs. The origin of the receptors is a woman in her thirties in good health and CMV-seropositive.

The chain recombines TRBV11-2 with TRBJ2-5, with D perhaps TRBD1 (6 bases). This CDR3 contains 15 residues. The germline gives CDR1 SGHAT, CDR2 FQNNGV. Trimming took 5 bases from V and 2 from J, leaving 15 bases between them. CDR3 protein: CASSPEGQTQETQYF. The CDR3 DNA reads TGTGCCAGCAGCCCCGAAGGACAGACACAAGAGACCCAGTACTTC.

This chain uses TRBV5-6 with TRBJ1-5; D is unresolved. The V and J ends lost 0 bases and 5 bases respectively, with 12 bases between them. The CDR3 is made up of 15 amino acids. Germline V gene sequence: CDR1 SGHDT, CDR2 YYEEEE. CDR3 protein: CASSLGGRSYQPQHF. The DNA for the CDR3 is TGTGCCAGCAGCTTGGGTGGGAGAAGCTATCAGCCCCAGCATTTT. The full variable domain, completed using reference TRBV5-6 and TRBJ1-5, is DAGVTQSPTHLIKTRGQQVTLRCSPKSGHDTVSWYQQALGQGPQFIFQYYEEEERQRGNFPDRFSGHQFPNYSSELNVNALLLGDSALYLCASSLGGRSYQPQHFGDGTRLSIL.

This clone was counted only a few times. CDR3 in amino acids: CASSAPGTHRGGEQFF. The DNA for the CDR3 is TGTGCCAGCAGCGCCCCGGGAACCCATCGGGGGGGTGAGCAGTTCTTC. The J gene is TRBJ2-1, the V gene TRBV5-6; 8 nucleotides agree with TRBD2. V was pared by 4 bases and J by 9 bases, with 15 bases of the junction left unmatched. This CDR3 is 16 amino acids long. The germline V gene encodes CDR1 SGHDT and CDR2 YYEEEE.

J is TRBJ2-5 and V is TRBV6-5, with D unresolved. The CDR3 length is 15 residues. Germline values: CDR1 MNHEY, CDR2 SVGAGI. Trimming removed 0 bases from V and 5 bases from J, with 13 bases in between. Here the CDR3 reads CASSYSNPVRETQYF. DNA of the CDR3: TGTGCCAGCAGTTACTCGAATCCGGTCAGGGAGACCCAGTACTTC.

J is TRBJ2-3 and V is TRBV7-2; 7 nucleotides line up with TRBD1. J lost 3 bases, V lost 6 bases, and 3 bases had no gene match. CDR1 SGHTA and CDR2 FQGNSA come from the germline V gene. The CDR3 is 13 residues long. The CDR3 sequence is CASSSTGTDTQYF. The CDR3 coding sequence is TGTGCCAGCAGTTCGACAGGGACAGATACGCAGTATTTT.

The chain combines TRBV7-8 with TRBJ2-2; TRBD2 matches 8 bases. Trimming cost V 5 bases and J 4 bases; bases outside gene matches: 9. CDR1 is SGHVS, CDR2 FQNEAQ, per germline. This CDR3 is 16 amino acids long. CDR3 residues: CASSDPAGGPTGELFF. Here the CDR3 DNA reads TGTGCCAGCAGCGATCCCGCGGGAGGACCCACCGGGGAGCTGTTTTTT.

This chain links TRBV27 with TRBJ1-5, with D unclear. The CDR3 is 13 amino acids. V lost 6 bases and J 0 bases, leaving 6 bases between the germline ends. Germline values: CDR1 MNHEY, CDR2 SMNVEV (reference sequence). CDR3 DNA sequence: TGTGCCAGCAGGTTTTATAGCAATCAGCCCCAGCATTTT. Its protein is CASRFYSNQPQHF.

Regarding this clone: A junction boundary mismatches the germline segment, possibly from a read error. The CDR3, as DNA: TGTGCCAGCACCTTATATCCGACCCCGGGGATCCTCTATGGCTACACCTTC. Protein sequence: CASTLYPTPGILYGYTF. The chain links TRBV7-9 to TRBJ1-2, with D unresolved. The CDR3 sequence is 17 residues long. CDR1 and CDR2 (germline): SEHNR, FQNEAQ (reference sequence).

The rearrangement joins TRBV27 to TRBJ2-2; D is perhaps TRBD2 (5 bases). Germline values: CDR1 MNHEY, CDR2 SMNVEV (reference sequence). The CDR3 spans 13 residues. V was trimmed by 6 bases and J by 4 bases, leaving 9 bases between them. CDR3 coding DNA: TGTGCCAGCAGAACCACTAGCACCGGGGAGCTGTTTTTT. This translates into CASRTTSTGELFF.

CDR3 sequence reads: CATRQLADTQYF. In nucleotides, the CDR3 is TGTGCCACCAGGCAGTTGGCAGATACGCAGTATTTT. This chain links TRBV7-9 with TRBJ2-3; D not certain. The V gene lost 10 bases and the J gene lost 4 bases, with 12 bases spanning the gap. There are 12 residues in the CDR3. Germline CDR1 SEHNR, CDR2 FQNEAQ (reference sequence).

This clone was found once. The CDR3, as DNA: TGTGCCAGCAGTGAAAGCGGGGGGCCCAATCAGCCCCAGCATTTT. Encoded protein: CASSESGGPNQPQHF. The chain links TRBV2 to TRBJ1-5; possible D gene TRBD1, 6 bases. The ends were cut back, 2 bases at V and 3 bases at J, with 11 bases in the middle. Germline assignment: CDR1 SNHLY and CDR2 FYNNEI. CDR3 length equals 15 residues.